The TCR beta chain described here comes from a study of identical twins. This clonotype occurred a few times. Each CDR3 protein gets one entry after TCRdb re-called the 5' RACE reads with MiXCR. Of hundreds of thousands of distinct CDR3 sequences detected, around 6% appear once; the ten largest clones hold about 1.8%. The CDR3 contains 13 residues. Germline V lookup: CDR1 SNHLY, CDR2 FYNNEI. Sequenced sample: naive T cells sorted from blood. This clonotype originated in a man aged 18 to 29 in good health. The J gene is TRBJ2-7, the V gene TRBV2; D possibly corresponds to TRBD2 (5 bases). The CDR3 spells CVTTHGVSYEQYV. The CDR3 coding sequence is TGTGTGACGACCCACGGGGTCTCCTACGAGCAGTACGTC.